The clone carrying this T cell receptor (beta chain) was detected once. Trimming left V 2 bases short and J 9 bases short, with 14 bases between. Per germline, CDR1 KGHSH and CDR2 LQKENI. This CDR3 region has 14 residues. The protocol was immunoSEQ multiplex PCR, while the TCRdb copy is restricted to in-frame clones and leaves out a portion. Here the sample spans approximately 69,000 clones, roughly 76% being singletons. The data were obtained in a study of blood T cell repertoires in COVID-19. Sequencing used peripheral blood. The V gene is TRBV18, the J gene TRBJ1-5, with D possibly TRBD1 on 5 matching bases. The receptor was derived from an older woman with acute or convalescent COVID-19. CDR3 sequence: CASSPGGGLGPQHF. Here the CDR3 DNA reads TGTGCCAGCTCACCAGGGGGAGGACTAGGGCCCCAGCATTTT.